This T cell receptor (beta chain) was identified in a study of immune cell composition in non-small cell lung cancer. The data were produced by immunoSEQ multiplex PCR, yet TCRdb's version contains in-frame clones alone and is incomplete. The data show 4,500 to 6,500 clones, with approximately 70% seen just once and around a tenth held by the top ten. Study observations and caveats: Tumour TCR-beta clonality showed no significant link to smoking pack-years. Around 80% of squamous and around a third of adenocarcinoma cases had tumour-associated clones >0.5%. Lung adenocarcinomas had lower top 10 clone scores and clonality than squamous tumours.

Germline trimming cut 2 bases from V and 4 bases from J; bases unmatched to any gene: 1. The CDR3 length is 15 residues. CDR1 and CDR2 (germline): MNHNS, SASEGT. This clone was observed a few times. Antigen specificity is unknown. The TCR sequence derives from a human donor with non-small cell lung cancer. The genes are TRBV6-1 and TRBJ2-3; 12 bases agree with TRBD2. The sample comprised lung tumor tissue. Here the CDR3 reads CASSELAGGPDTQYF. For the CDR3, the DNA is TGTGCCAGCAGTGAACTAGCGGGAGGGCCAGATACGCAGTATTTT.